Detailed here is one TCR beta chain. The antigen remains unidentified. The data were taken from a study of post-analysis software for immune sequencing data. General observations from the study: Those samples that were prepared in the same batch co-clustered strongly by F measure. The study found TRBV5-6, TRBV5-1 and TRBV20-1 among five TRBV segments more frequent in patients than controls. People with multiple sclerosis had a significantly lower normalized Chao1 diversity than controls did.

Built from TCR beta cDNA, the libraries had unique molecular identifiers in them. TCRdb re-called the PCR reads with MiXCR, one entry per CDR3 protein. The repertoire consists of 150,000 to 200,000 distinct CDR3 sequences, with 30% occurring once and the leading ten covering about 1.6%. The CDR3 contains 15 residues. Germline V gene sequence: CDR1 MDHEN, CDR2 SYDVKM. Trimming cost V 8 bases and J 11 bases, with 25 bases left between them. This TCR came from a girl aged 5-17 years with multiple sclerosis. The sequencing input was blood. The chain is built from TRBV28 and TRBJ1-5, with TRBD1 as a possible D gene (5 bases). As DNA, the CDR3 is TGTGCCAGCTGCCGGGTGGGGGTATGGGTGGAGACCCAGCATTTT. Translating gives CASCRVGVWVETQHF.